The next 18 T cell receptor beta chains were all read from a single sample in a study of blood T cell repertoires in COVID-19. The data were produced by immunoSEQ multiplex PCR, yet TCRdb's version contains in-frame clones alone and is incomplete. The table lists 200,000 or so clones, about nine tenths of them singletons. Sample: peripheral blood. These receptors all stem from a woman in her forties or fifties with acute or convalescent COVID-19.

The V call is TRBV10-3, the J call TRBJ1-1, with a tentative D call TRBD1 (6 bases). The CDR3 totals 12 residues. Germline V gene sequence: CDR1 ENHRY, CDR2 SYGVKD. Trimming shortened V by 5 bases and J by 6 bases, and 10 bases separated the two germline ends. Written as DNA, the CDR3 is TGTGCCATCAGTTCGGGGGGGCCTGAAGCTTTCTTT. It translates to CAISSGGPEAFF.

The gene calls are TRBV9 and TRBJ2-3; D is possibly TRBD1 (6 bases). Looked up from germline, CDR1 is SGDLS and CDR2 is YYNGEE. This CDR3 is built from 16 residues. V was pared by 0 bases and J by 4 bases, with 15 bases between. Written as DNA, the CDR3 is TGTGCCAGCAGCGTAGCCCCAAGCAGACAGGCAGATACGCAGTATTTT. Its translation is CASSVAPSRQADTQYF.

This chain joins TRBV5-1 and TRBJ2-7; possibly TRBD1 for D (5 bases). Trimming took off 0 bases at V and 2 bases at J, with 9 bases between the two ends. The CDR3 spans 14 residues. Germline-derived CDR1 and CDR2 are SGHRS and YFSETQ. The CDR3 coding sequence is TGCGCCAGCAGCTTGGTCCCAGGGACCTACGAGCAGTACTTC. Protein product: CASSLVPGTYEQYF.

This clone has only one observation. The chain employs TRBV6-1 and TRBJ2-7; D is possibly TRBD1 (5 bases). The CDR3 covers 14 residues. V lost 0 bases, J lost 3 bases, and 9 bases lay in between. The germline CDR1 and CDR2 sequences are MNHNS and SASEGT. CDR3 region: CASSEAWGRYEQYF. The CDR3 DNA sequence: TGTGCCAGCAGTGAAGCATGGGGCCGCTACGAGCAGTACTTC.

The chain combines TRBV7-6 with TRBJ2-6; possible D gene TRBD2, 6 bases. Germline CDR1 SGHVS, CDR2 FNYEAQ. Trimming took 2 bases from V and 7 from J, leaving 15 bases between them. The CDR3 is made up of 16 amino acids. CDR3 loop: CASSLISAGIANVLTF. The CDR3 region has the DNA TGTGCCAGCAGCTTAATCTCGGCGGGGATAGCCAACGTCCTGACTTTC.

The rearrangement links TRBV5-4 to TRBJ1-1; D ambiguous. V was clipped by 7 bases and J by 0 bases, with 7 bases between them. The length of the CDR3 is 12 residues. Germline V gene lookup returns CDR1 SGHNT and CDR2 YYREEE (reference sequence). This chain's CDR3 is CASSRLNTEAFF. The DNA of the CDR3 is TGTGCCAGCTCCCGGTTGAACACTGAAGCTTTCTTT.

The rearrangement links TRBV12-5 to TRBJ2-1; 7 bases are shared with TRBD1. V gave up 2 bases and J gave up 7 bases; unmatched junction bases: 5. This CDR3 is built from 14 residues. CDR1 is LGHNT and CDR2 is FRNRAP in the germline V gene. CDR3 in DNA: TGTGCTAGTGGTTTGTTGACAGGGTTGAATGAGCAGTTCTTC. It is translated as CASGLLTGLNEQFF.

This chain connects TRBV18 to TRBJ2-3, with TRBD2 as a possible D gene (6 bases). From germline, CDR1 is KGHSH and CDR2 LQKENI. Trimming shortened V by 5 bases and J by 1 base, and 13 bases separated the two germline ends. The CDR3 length is 15 residues. CDR3 sequence reads: CASSSGASGTDTQYF. The CDR3 region has the DNA TGTGCCAGCTCATCCGGAGCTAGCGGCACAGATACGCAGTATTTT.

This chain uses TRBV28 with TRBJ1-2, with D possibly matching TRBD1 (5 bases). V was clipped by 3 bases and J by 1 base, with 15 bases between them. CDR3 size: 16 residues. Per the germline V gene, CDR1 is MDHEN and CDR2 is SYDVKM. CDR3 nucleotide sequence: TGTGCCAGCAGTTTGGCTTCGACAGATTTTAACTATGGCTACACCTTC. It translates to CASSLASTDFNYGYTF.

The chain uses TRBV15 and TRBJ2-1; possibly TRBD1 for D (7 bases). This CDR3 has 18 residues. Trimming pared 0 bases from V and 7 bases from J, leaving 22 bases between. Germline V lookup: CDR1 LNHNV, CDR2 YYDKDF (reference sequence). CDR3 sequence (DNA): TGTGCCACCAGCAGAGATGCCACCTGGGCGGGACAGTTAAATGAGCAGTTCTTC. Its protein product is CATSRDATWAGQLNEQFF.

V is TRBV30 and J is TRBJ2-1, with 8 bases aligning to TRBD2. The CDR3 loop spans 13 amino acids. Germline loops: CDR1 GTSNPN, CDR2 SVGIG (reference sequence). The CDR3 here is CAGRTSLYNEQFF. The CDR3 coding sequence is TGTGCAGGAAGGACTAGCTTATACAATGAGCAGTTCTTC.

This sequence joins TRBV5-6 and TRBJ1-2; TRBD1 agrees at 8 bases. This CDR3 is 15 amino acids long. Germline V gene sequence: CDR1 SGHDT, CDR2 YYEEEE. Trimming cost V 4 bases and J 3 bases; bases outside gene matches: 8. CDR3 in amino acids: CASSLFRTGHYGYTF. The DNA of the CDR3 is TGTGCCAGCAGCCTATTCCGGACAGGGCACTATGGCTACACCTTC.

The J gene is TRBJ2-3, the V gene TRBV5-4; possible D gene TRBD2, 5 bases. This CDR3 has 15 residues. The V gene's germline CDR1 is SGHNT and CDR2 YYREEE (reference sequence). V lost 3 bases and J 0 bases, leaving 11 bases between the germline ends. CDR3 DNA: TGTGCCAGCAGCTCGTCTACGGGGAGCACAGATACGCAGTATTTT. This gives the protein CASSSSTGSTDTQYF.

The genes are TRBV24-1 and TRBJ2-1, with a weak D call TRBD2 (7 bases). In germline, CDR1 is KGHDR, CDR2 SFDVKD. Trimming shortened V by 5 bases and J by 0 bases, and 10 bases separated the two germline ends. There are 15 residues in the CDR3. The CDR3 coding sequence is TGTGCCACCAGTGCGGGGGGCCCCTCCTACAATGAGCAGTTCTTC. Translated, it gives CATSAGGPSYNEQFF.

This rearrangement joins TRBV6-4 to TRBJ2-1; 9 bases line up with TRBD2. Germline values: CDR1 MRHNA, CDR2 SNTAGT. Unmatched junction bases numbered 11, after V lost 6 bases and J lost 8 bases. The CDR3 consists of 15 residues. CDR3 in amino acids: CASSVAGEGSDEQFF. In DNA, the CDR3 is TGTGCCAGCAGCGTAGCGGGGGAAGGTTCCGATGAGCAGTTCTTC.

This clone was picked up one time. The chain carries TRBV27 and TRBJ2-3, with 9 bases lining up with TRBD2. The CDR3 contains 16 residues. Per germline, CDR1 MNHEY and CDR2 SMNVEV (reference sequence). J gave up 0 bases and V 3 bases, and 4 bases lay outside the gene matches. CDR3 loop: CASSFGGRASTDTQYF. The CDR3, as DNA: TGTGCCAGCAGTTTCGGCGGGAGGGCAAGCACAGATACGCAGTATTTT.

The rearrangement uses TRBV9 and TRBJ1-1; D is unresolved. V dropped 0 bases and J dropped 1 base, with 4 bases sitting between them. CDR3 length: 13 residues. In germline, CDR1 is SGDLS, CDR2 YYNGEE. DNA of the CDR3: TGTGCCAGCAGCGTAGCCAGGAACACTGAAGCTTTCTTT. Its translation: CASSVARNTEAFF. The full variable domain, its missing parts supplied by reference TRBV9 and TRBJ1-1, is DSGVTQTPKHLITATGQRVTLRCSPRSGDLSVYWYQQSLDQGLQFLIQYYNGEERAKGNILERFSAQQFPDLHSELNLSSLELGDSALYFCASSVARNTEAFFGQGTRLTVV.

A few counts support this clone. The V and J genes are TRBV5-1 and TRBJ1-2, with D perhaps TRBD1 (6 bases). The CDR3 is 13 amino acids. Trimming pared 4 bases from V and 3 bases from J, leaving 10 bases between. CDR1 and CDR2 from the germline V gene are SGHRS and YFSETQ. The CDR3 loop is CASSTDSYYGYTF. The CDR3 DNA follows: TGCGCCAGCAGCACGGACAGCTACTATGGCTACACCTTC.